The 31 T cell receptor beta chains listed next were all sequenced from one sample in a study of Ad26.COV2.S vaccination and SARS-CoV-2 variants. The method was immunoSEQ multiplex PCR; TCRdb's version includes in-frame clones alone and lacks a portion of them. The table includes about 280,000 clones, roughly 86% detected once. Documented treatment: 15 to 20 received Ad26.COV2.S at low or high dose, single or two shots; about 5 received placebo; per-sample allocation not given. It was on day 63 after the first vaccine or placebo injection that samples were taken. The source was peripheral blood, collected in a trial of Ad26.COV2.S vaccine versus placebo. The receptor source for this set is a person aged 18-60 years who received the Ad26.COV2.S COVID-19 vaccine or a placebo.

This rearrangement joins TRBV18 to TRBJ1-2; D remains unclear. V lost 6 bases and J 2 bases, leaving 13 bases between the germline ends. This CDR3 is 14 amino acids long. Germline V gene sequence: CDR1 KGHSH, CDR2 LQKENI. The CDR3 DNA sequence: TGTGCCAGCTCTGCCTCAGCGTTCAACTATGGCTACACCTTC. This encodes CASSASAFNYGYTF.

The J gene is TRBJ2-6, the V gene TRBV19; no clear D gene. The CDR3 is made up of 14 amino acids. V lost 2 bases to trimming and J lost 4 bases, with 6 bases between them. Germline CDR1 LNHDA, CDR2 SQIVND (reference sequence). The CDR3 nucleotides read TGTGCCAGTAGTATACAGAGAGGGGCCAACGTCCTGACTTTC. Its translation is CASSIQRGANVLTF.

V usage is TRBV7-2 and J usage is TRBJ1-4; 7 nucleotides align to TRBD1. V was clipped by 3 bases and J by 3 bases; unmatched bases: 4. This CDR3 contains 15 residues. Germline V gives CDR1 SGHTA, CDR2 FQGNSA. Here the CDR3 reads CASSFSGTANEKLFF. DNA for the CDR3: TGTGCCAGCAGCTTTTCCGGGACAGCTAATGAAAAACTGTTTTTT.

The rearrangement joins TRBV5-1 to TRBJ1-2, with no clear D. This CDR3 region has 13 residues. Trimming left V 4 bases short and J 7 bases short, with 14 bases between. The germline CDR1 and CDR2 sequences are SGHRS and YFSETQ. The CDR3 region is CASSDALKGGYTF. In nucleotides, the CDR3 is TGCGCCAGCAGCGACGCCCTTAAGGGTGGCTACACCTTC.

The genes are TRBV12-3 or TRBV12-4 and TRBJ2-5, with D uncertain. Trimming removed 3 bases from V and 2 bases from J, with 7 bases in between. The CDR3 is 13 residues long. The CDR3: CASSFTGQETQYF. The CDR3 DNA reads TGTGCCAGCAGTTTCACCGGGCAAGAGACCCAGTACTTC.

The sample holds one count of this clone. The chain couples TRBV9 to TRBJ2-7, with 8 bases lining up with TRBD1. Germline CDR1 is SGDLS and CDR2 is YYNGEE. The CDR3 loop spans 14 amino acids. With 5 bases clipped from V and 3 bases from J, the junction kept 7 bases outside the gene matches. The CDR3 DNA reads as TGTGCCAGCAGTGCCCGGGACAGGTACTACGAGCAGTACTTC. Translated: CASSARDRYYEQYF.

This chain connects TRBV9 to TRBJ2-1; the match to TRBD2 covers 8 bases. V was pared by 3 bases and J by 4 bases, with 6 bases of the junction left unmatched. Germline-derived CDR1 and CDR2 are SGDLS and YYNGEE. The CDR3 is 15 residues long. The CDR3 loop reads CASSAIAGFYNEQFF. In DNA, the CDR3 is TGTGCCAGCAGCGCAATAGCGGGGTTTTACAATGAGCAGTTCTTC.

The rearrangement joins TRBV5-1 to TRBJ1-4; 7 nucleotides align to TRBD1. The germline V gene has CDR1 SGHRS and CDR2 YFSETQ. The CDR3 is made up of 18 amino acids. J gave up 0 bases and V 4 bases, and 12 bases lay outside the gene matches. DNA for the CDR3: TGCGCCAGCAGCGGCCGTCCGGGACAGCTCGCAACTAATGAAAAACTGTTTTTT. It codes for CASSGRPGQLATNEKLFF.

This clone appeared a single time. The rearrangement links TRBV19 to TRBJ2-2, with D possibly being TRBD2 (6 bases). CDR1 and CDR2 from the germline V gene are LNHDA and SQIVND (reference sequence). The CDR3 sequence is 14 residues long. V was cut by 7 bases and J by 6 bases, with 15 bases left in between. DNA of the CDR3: TGTGCCAGTAACCCGATGGAGGGCTCCGGGGAGCTGTTTTTT. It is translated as CASNPMEGSGELFF.

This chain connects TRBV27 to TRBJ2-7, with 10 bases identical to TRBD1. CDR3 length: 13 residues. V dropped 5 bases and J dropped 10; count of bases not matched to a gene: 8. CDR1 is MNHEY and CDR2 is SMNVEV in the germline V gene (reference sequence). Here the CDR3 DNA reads TGTGCCAGCAGTAAGGGACAGGGGACCGATCAGTACTTC. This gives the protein CASSKGQGTDQYF.

The CDR3 protein is CASNGQSKITNEKLFF. CDR3 in DNA: TGTGCCAGCAATGGACAGTCAAAGATAACTAATGAAAAACTGTTTTTT. This chain joins TRBV2 and TRBJ1-4; perhaps TRBD1 as D (6 bases). CDR3 length: 16 amino acids. Trimming took off 7 bases at V and 1 base at J, with 16 bases between the two ends. Germline lookup yields CDR1 SNHLY and CDR2 FYNNEI.

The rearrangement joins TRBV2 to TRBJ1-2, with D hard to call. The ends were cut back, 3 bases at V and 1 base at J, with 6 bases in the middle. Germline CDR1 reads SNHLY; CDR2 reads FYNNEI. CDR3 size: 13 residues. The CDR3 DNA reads TGTGCCAGCAGTGATGGCAATAACTATGGCTACACCTTC. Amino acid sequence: CASSDGNNYGYTF.

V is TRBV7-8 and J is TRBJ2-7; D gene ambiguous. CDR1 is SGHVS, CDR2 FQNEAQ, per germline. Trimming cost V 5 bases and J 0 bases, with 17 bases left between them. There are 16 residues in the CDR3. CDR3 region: CASSVSGGASSYEQYF. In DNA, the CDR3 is TGTGCCAGCAGCGTTAGTGGCGGAGCCTCCTCCTACGAGCAGTACTTC.

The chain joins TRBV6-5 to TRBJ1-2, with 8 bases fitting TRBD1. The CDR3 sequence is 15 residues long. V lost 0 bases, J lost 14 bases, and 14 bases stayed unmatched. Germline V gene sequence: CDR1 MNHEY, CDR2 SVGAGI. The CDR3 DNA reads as TGTGCCAGCAGTTACTCAGCCAGGGGGCTAATTGTAGATACCTTC. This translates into CASSYSARGLIVDTF.

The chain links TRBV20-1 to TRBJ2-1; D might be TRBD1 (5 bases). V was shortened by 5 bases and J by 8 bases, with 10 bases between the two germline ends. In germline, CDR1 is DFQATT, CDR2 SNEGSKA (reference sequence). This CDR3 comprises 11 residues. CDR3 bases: TGCAGTGCTCCAGGGTCCCATGAGCAGTTCTTC. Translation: CSAPGSHEQFF.

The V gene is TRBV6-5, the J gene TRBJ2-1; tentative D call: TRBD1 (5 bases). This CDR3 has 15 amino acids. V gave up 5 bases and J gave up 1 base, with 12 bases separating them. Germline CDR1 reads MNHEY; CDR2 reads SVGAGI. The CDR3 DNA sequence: TGTGCCAGCAGTAGTAGGGGCCCTTCCTACAATGAGCAGTTCTTC. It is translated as CASSSRGPSYNEQFF.

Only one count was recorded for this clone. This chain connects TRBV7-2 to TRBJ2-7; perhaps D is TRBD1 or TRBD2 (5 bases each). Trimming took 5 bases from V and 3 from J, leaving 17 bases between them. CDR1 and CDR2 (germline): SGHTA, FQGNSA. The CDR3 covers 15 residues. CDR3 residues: CASSATVWTDYEQYF. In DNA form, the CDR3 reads TGTGCCAGCAGCGCGACAGTTTGGACTGACTACGAGCAGTACTTC.

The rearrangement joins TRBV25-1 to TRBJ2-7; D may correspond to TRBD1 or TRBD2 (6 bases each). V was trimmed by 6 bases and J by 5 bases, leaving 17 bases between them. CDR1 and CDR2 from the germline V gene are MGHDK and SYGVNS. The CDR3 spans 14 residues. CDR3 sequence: CASSIPGEVHEQYF. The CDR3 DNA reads TGTGCCAGCAGCATACCAGGGGAGGTCCACGAGCAGTACTTC.

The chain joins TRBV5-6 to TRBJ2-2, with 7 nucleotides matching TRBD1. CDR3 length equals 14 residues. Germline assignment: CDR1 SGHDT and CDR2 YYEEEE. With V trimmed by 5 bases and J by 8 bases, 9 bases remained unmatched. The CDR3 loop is CASSWDSLSGELFF. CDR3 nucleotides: TGTGCCAGCAGTTGGGACAGCCTTTCGGGGGAGCTGTTTTTT.

The chain's CDR3 is CASSPGTSGGANEQFF. The CDR3 DNA follows: TGTGCCAGCTCACCAGGGACTAGCGGGGGGGCCAATGAGCAGTTCTTC. V and J are TRBV18 and TRBJ2-1; TRBD2 matches at 16 bases. Germline loops: CDR1 KGHSH, CDR2 LQKENI. The CDR3 runs to 16 residues. The V and J ends lost 2 bases and 6 bases, in that order; junction bases with no gene match: 1. Full variable domain (remainder filled in from reference TRBV18 and TRBJ2-1): NAGVMQNPRHLVRRRGQEARLRCSPMKGHSHVYWYRQLPEEGLKFMVYLQKENIIDESGMPKERFSAEFPKEGPSILRIQQVVRGDSAAYFCASSPGTSGGANEQFFGPGTRLTVL.

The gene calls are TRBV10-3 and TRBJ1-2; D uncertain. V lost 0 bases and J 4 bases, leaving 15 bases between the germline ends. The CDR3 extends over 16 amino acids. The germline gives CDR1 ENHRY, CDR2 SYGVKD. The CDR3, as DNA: TGTGCCATCAGTGAGTCTTTAACCGACTTTCCCTATGGCTACACCTTC. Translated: CAISESLTDFPYGYTF.

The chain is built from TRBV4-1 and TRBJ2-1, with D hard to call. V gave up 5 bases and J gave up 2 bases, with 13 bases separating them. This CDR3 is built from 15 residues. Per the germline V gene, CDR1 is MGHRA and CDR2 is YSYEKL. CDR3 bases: TGCGCCAGCAGCTCCCTTTTGGGCCCCTACAATGAGCAGTTCTTC. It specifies CASSSLLGPYNEQFF.

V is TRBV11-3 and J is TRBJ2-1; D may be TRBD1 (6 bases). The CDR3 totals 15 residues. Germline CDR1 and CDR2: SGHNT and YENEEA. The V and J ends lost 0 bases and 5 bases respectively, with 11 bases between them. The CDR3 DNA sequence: TGTGCCAGCAGCTTAGATTGGGACATTAACAATGAGCAGTTCTTC. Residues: CASSLDWDINNEQFF. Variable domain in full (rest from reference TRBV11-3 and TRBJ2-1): EAGVVQSPRYKIIEKKQPVAFWCNPISGHNTLYWYLQNLGQGPELLIRYENEEAVDDSQLPKDRFSAERLKGVDSTLKIQPAELGDSAVYLCASSLDWDINNEQFFGPGTRLTVL.

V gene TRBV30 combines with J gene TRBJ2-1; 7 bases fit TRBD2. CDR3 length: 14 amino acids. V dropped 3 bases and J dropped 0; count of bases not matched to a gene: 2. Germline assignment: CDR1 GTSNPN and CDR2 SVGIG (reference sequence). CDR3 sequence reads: CAWRLASSYNEQFF. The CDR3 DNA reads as TGTGCCTGGAGACTAGCGAGCTCCTACAATGAGCAGTTCTTC.

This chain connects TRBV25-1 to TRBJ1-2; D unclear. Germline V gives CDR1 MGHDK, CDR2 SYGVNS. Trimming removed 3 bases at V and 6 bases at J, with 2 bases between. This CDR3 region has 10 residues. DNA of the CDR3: TGTGCCAGCAGTGAGAATGGCTACACCTTC. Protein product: CASSENGYTF.

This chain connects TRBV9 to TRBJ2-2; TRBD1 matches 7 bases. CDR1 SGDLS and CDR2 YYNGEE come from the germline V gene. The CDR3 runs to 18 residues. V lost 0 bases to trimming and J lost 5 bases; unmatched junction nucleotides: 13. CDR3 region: CASSVAKYWTGHTGELFF. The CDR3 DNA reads TGTGCCAGCAGCGTAGCTAAGTACTGGACAGGTCATACCGGGGAGCTGTTTTTT.

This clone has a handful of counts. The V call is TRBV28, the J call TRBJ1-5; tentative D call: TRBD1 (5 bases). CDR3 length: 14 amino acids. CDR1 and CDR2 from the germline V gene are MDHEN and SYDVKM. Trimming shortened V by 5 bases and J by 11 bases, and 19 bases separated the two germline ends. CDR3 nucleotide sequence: TGTGCCAGCAGTAGGCCGGGGACGGTTGGGTCCCAGCATTTT. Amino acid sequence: CASSRPGTVGSQHF.

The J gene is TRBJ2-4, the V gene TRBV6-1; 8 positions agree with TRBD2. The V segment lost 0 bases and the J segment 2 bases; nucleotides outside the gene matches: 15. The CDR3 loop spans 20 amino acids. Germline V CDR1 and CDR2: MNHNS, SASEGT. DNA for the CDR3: TGTGCCAGCAGTGAAGCCAGAGCGGGAGTAGGTATTAACACCAAAAACATTCAGTACTTC. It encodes CASSEARAGVGINTKNIQYF.

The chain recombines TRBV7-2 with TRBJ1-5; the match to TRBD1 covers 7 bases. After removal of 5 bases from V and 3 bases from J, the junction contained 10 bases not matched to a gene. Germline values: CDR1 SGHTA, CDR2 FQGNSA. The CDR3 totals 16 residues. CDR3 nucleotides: TGTGCCAGCAGCCCTCTCACCAGGGGGTCCAATCAGCCCCAGCATTTT. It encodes CASSPLTRGSNQPQHF.

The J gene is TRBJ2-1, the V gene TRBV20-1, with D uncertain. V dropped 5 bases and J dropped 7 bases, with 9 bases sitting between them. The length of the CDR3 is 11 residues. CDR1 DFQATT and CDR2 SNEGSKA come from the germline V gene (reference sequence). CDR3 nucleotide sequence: TGCAGTGCTTTCCGGTCTAATGAGCAGTTCTTC. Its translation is CSAFRSNEQFF.

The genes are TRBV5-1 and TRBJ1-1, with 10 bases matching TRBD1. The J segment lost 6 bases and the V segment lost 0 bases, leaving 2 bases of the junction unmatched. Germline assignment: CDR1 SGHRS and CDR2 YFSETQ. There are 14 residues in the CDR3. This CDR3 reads CASSLGGQGAEAFF. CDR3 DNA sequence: TGCGCCAGCAGCTTGGGCGGACAGGGGGCTGAAGCTTTCTTT.